The source of this T cell receptor (beta chain) is a study of response to subunit inactivated influenza vaccine. This clonotype was seen a few times. Its specificity is not known. This CDR3 has 15 residues. V was pared by 2 bases and J by 1 base, with 12 bases between. In germline, CDR1 is DFQATT, CDR2 SNEGSKA (reference sequence). General observations from the study: Each seasonal influenza vaccination recruits few new T cells, the authors suggested.

TCRdb called the RT-PCR reads again in MiXCR, with one record for every CDR3 protein. The sample lists around 530,000 distinct CDR3 sequences; around 11% were seen once. This receptor was taken from a man aged 45-65 years who received an inactivated influenza vaccine. The chain links TRBV20-1 to TRBJ2-1; D is possibly TRBD2 (6 bases). The sample consisted of PBMCs from blood, taken on the day of vaccination. The CDR3 DNA is TGCAGTGCTAGACCCCCGGGGGTATCCTACAATGAGCAGTTCTTC. It is translated as CSARPPGVSYNEQFF.